The T cell receptor (beta chain) described here comes from a study of T cells in Graves' hyperthyroidism and ophthalmopathy. Study in general: Once the initial diagnosis was made, peripheral blood was obtained before any treatment.

The germline gives CDR1 KGHSH, CDR2 LQKENI. V lost 3 bases, J lost 0 bases, and 6 bases lay in between. The CDR3 loop spans 14 amino acids. RNA transcripts gave rise to amplified TCR beta CDR3 regions. First-round RT-PCR with HTBI primers amplified the TCR CDR3 region. TCRdb used MiXCR to reprocess the multiplex PCR reads, holding one entry per CDR3 protein. Of about 160,000 distinct CDR3 sequences listed, over 7.5% are singletons. This clonotype was observed many times. Criteria for exclusion of patients were uncontrolled infection, other autoimmune disease, pregnancy or lactation. Preceding any ophthalmopathy symptoms, the blood sample dates from first hyperthyroidism diagnosis. Extraction of PBMCs used 8 to 10 ml of fresh peripheral blood.

The clonotype was recovered from a woman aged 18-29 years with Graves' hyperthyroidism that later progressed to Graves' ophthalmopathy. V and J are TRBV18 and TRBJ1-5; D gene uncertain. Sequencing input: blood. CDR3 sequence (DNA): TGTGCCAGCTCACCTTCAAATAGCAATCAGCCCCAGCATTTT. Translated, it gives CASSPSNSNQPQHF.